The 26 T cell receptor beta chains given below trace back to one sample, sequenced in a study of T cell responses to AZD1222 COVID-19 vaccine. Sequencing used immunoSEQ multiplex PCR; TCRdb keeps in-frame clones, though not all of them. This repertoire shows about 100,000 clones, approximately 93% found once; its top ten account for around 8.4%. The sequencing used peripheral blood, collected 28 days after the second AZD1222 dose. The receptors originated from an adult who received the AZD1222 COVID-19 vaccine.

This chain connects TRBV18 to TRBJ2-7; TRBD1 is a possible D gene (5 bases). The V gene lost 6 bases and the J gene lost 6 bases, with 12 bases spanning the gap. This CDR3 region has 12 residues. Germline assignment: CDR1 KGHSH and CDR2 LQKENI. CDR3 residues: CASSPQGSEQYF. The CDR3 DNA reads TGTGCCAGCTCGCCCCAGGGATCCGAGCAGTACTTC.

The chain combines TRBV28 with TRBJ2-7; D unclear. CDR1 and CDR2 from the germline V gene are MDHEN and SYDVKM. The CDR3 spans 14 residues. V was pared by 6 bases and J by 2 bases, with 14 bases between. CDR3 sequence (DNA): TGTGCCAGCAGCTCCTCCCTCCCAACCTACGAGCAGTACTTC. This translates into CASSSSLPTYEQYF.

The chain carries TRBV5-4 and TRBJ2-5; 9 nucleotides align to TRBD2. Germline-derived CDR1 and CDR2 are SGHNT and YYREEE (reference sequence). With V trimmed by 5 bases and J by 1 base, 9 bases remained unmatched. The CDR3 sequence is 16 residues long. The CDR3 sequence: CASRTGLALIQETQYF. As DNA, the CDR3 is TGTGCCAGCAGGACCGGACTAGCGCTAATCCAAGAGACCCAGTACTTC.

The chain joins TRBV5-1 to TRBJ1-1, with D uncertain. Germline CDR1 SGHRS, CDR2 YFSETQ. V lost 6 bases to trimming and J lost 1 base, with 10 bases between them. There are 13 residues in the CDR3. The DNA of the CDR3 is TGCGCCAGCAAAATGGATGAGAACACTGAAGCTTTCTTT. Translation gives CASKMDENTEAFF.

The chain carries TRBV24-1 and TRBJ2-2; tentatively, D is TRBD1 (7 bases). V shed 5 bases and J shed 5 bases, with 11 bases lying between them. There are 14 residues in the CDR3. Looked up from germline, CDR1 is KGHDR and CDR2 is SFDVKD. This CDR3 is CATSGPGGTGELFF. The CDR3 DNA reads TGTGCCACCAGTGGGCCAGGGGGGACCGGGGAGCTGTTTTTT.

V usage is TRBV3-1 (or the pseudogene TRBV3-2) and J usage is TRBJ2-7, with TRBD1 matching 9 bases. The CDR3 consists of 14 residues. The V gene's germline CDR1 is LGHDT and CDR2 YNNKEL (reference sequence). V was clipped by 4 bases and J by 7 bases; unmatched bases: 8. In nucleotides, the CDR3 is TGTGCCAGCAGCCTTAGCACAGGGGGCGGGGAGCAGTACTTC. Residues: CASSLSTGGGEQYF.

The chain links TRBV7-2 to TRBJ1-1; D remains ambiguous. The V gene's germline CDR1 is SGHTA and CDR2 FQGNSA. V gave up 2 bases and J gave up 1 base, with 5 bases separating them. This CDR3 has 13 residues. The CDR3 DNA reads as TGTGCCAGCAGCTTATACCGGAACACTGAAGCTTTCTTT. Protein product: CASSLYRNTEAFF. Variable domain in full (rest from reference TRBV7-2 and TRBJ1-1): GAGVSQSPSNKVTEKGKDVELRCDPISGHTALYWYRQSLGQGLEFLIYFQGNSAPDKSGLPSDRFSAERTGGSVSTLTIQRTQQEDSAVYLCASSLYRNTEAFFGQGTRLTVV.

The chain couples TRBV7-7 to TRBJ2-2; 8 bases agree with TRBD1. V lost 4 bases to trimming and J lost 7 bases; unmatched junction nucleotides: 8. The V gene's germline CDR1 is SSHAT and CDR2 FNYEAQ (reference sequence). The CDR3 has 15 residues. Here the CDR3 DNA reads TGTGCCAGCAGCTCACGGACAGGGAGTGGCGGGGAGCTGTTTTTT. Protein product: CASSSRTGSGGELFF.

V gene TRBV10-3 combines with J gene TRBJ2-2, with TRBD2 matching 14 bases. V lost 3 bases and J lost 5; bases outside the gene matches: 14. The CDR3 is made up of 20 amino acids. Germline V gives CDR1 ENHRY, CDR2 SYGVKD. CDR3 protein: CAISDRPGLAGVRGTGELFF. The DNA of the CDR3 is TGTGCCATCAGTGATCGGCCGGGACTAGCGGGAGTAAGAGGAACCGGGGAGCTGTTTTTT.

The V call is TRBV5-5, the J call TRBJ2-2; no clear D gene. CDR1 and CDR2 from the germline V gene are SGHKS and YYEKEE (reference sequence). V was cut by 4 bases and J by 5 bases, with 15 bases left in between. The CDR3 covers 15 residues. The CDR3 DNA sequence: TGTGCCAGCAGCCCTTCCCCGCCACGAACCGGGGAGCTGTTTTTT. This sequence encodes CASSPSPPRTGELFF.

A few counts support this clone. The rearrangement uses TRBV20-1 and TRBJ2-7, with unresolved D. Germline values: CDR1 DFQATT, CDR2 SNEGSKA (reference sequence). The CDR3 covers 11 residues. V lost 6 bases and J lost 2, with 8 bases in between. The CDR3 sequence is CSAPDAYEQYF. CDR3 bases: TGCAGTGCACCGGACGCCTACGAGCAGTACTTC.

As DNA, the CDR3 is TGTGCCAGCAGAAACGCGTTCGGGAAAAATTCACCCCTCCACTTT. This codes for CASRNAFGKNSPLHF. The chain links TRBV3-1 (or the pseudogene TRBV3-2) to TRBJ1-6; D is uncertain. The V and J ends lost 6 bases and 7 bases respectively, with 16 bases between them. This CDR3 is 15 amino acids long. Germline V gene data show CDR1 as LGHDT and CDR2 as YNNKEL (reference sequence).

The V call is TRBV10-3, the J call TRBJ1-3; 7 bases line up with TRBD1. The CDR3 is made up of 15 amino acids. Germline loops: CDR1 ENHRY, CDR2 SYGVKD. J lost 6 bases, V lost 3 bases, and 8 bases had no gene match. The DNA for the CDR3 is TGTGCCATCAGTGACGCAGTACAGGGGCCAAACACCATATATTTT. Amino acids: CAISDAVQGPNTIYF.

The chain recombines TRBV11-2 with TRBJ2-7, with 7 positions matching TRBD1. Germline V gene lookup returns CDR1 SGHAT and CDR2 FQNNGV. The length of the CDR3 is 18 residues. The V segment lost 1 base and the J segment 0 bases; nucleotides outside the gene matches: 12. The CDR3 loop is CASSLVKGTQGSSYEQYF. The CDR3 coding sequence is TGTGCCAGCAGCTTAGTGAAGGGGACACAGGGGAGCTCCTACGAGCAGTACTTC.

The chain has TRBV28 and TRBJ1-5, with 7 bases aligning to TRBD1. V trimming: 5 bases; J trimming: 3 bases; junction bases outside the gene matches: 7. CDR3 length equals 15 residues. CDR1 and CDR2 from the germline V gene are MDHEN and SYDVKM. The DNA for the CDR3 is TGTGCCAGCAGTGTCACAGGGGCTTCCAATCAGCCCCAGCATTTT. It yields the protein CASSVTGASNQPQHF.

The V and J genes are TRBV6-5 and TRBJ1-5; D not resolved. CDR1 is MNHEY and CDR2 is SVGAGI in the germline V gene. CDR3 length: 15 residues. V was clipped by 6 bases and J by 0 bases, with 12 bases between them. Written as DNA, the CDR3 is TGTGCCAGCAGCTTCAGCGATTTTAGCAATCAGCCCCAGCATTTT. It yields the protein CASSFSDFSNQPQHF.

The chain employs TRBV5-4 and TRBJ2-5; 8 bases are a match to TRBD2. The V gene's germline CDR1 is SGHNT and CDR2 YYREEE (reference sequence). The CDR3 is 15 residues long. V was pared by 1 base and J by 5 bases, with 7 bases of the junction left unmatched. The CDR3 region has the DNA TGTGCCAGCAGCTTGAGACTAGCGTCGATGGAGACCCAGTACTTC. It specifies CASSLRLASMETQYF.

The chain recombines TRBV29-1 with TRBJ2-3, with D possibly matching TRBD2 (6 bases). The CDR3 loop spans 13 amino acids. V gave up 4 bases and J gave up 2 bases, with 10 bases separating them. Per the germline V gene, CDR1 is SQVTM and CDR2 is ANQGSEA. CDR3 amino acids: CSVVGGATDTQYF. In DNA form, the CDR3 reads TGCAGCGTTGTGGGAGGCGCCACAGATACGCAGTATTTT.

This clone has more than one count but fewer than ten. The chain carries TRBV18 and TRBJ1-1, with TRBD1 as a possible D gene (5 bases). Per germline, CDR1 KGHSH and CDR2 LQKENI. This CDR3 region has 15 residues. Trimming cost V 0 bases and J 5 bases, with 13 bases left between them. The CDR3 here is CASSPPSQGGTEAFF. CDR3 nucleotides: TGTGCCAGCTCACCACCGTCTCAGGGCGGTACTGAAGCTTTCTTT.

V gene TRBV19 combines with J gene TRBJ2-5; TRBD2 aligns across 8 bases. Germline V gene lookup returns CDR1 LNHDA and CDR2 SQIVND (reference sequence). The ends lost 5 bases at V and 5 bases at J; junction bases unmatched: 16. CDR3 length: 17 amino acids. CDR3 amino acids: CASSPQGAGEVAETQYF. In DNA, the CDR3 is TGTGCCAGTAGTCCTCAGGGAGCGGGAGAGGTGGCCGAGACCCAGTACTTC.

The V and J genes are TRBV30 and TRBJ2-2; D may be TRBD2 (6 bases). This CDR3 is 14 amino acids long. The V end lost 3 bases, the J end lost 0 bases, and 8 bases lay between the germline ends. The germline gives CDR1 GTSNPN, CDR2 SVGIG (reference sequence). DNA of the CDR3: TGTGCCTGGAGGGAGGGACCGAACACCGGGGAGCTGTTTTTT. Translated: CAWREGPNTGELFF.

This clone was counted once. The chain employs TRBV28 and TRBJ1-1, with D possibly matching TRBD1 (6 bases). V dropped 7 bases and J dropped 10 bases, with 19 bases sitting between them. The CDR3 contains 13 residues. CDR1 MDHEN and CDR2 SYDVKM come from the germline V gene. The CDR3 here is CASTSAGGGRAFF. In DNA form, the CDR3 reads TGTGCCAGCACGAGCGCGGGGGGGGGCAGAGCTTTCTTT.

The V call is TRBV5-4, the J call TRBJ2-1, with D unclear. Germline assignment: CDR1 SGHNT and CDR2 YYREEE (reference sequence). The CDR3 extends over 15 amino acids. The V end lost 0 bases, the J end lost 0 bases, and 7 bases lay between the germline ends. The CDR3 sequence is CASSLDKSSYNEQFF. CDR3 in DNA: TGTGCCAGCAGCTTGGACAAGAGCTCCTACAATGAGCAGTTCTTC. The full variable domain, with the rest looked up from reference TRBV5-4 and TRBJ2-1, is ETGVTQSPTHLIKTRGQQVTLRCSSQSGHNTVSWYQQALGQGPQFIFQYYREEENGRGNFPPRFSGLQFPNYSSELNVNALELDDSALYLCASSLDKSSYNEQFFGPGTRLTVL.

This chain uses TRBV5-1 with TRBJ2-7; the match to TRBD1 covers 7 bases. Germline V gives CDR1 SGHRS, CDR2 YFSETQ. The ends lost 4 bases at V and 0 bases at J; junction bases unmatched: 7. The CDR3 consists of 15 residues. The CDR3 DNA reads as TGCGCCAGCAGCCTTGACAGGGTTAGCTCCTACGAGCAGTACTTC. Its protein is CASSLDRVSSYEQYF.

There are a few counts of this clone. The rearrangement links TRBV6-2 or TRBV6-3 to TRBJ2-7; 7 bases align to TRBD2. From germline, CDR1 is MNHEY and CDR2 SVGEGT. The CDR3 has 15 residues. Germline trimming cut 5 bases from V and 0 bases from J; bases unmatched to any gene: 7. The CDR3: CASSLPLASSYEQYF. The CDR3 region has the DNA TGTGCCAGCAGTCTCCCACTAGCGAGCTCCTACGAGCAGTACTTC.

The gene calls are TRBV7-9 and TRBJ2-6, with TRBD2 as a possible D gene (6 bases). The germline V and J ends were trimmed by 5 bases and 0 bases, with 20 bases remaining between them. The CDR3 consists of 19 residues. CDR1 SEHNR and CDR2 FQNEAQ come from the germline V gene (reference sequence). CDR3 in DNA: TGTGCCAGCAGCGCTAGCGCTCTTCGCCGTCTCTCTGGGGCCAACGTCCTGACTTTC. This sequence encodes CASSASALRRLSGANVLTF.